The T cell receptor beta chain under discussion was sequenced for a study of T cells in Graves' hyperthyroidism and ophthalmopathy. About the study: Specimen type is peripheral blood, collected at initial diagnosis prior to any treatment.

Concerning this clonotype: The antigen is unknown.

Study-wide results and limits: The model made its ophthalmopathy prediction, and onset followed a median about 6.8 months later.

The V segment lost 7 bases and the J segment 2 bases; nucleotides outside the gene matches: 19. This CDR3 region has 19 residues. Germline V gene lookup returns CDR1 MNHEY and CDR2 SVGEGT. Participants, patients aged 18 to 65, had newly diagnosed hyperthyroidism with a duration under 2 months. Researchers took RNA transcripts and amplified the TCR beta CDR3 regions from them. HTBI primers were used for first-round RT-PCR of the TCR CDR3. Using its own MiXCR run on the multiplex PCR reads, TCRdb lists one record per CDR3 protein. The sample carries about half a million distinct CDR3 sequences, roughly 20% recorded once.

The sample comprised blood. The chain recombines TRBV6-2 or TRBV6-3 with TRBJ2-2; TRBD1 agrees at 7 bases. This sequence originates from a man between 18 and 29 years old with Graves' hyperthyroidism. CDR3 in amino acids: CASTPRDVQGLANTGELFF. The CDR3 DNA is TGTGCCAGCACCCCGCGCGACGTACAGGGGTTGGCCAACACCGGGGAGCTGTTTTTT.